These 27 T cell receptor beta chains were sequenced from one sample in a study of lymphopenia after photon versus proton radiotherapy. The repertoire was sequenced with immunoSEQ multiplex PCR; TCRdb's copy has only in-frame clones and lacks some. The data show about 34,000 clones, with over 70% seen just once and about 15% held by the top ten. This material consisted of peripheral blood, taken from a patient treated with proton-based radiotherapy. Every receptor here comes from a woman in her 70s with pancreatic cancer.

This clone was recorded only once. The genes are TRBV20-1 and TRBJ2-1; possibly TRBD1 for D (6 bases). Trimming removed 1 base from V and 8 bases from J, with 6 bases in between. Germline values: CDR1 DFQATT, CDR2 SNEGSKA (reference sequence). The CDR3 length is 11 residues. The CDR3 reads CSARAGDEQFF. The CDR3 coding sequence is TGCAGTGCTAGAGCAGGGGATGAGCAGTTCTTC.

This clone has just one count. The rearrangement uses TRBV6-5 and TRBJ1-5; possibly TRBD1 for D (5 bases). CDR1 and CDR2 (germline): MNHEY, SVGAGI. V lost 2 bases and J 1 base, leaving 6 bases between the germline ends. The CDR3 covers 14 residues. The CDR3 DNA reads TGTGCCAGCAGTTACGGGGCGAGCAATCAGCCCCAGCATTTT. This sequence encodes CASSYGASNQPQHF.

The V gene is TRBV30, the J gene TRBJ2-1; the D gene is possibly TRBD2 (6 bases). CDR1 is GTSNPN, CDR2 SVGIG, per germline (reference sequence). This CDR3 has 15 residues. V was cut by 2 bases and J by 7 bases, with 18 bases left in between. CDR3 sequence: CAWSHRGLRGNEQFF. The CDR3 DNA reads TGTGCCTGGAGTCACCGGGGACTCCGGGGGAATGAGCAGTTCTTC.

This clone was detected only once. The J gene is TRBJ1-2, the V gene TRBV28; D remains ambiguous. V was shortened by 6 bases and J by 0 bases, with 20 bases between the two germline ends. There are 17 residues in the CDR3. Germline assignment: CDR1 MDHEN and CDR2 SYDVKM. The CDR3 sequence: CASRPLGEGQTNYGYTF. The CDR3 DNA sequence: TGTGCCAGCAGACCCCTCGGGGAAGGGCAAACTAACTATGGCTACACCTTC.

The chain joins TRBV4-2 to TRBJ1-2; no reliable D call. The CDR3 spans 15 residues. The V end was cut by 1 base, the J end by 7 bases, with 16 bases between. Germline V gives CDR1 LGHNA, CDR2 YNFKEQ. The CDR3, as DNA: TGTGCCAGCAGCCAAGCTGAGGGCGAAAGGAGTGGCTACACCTTC. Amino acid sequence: CASSQAEGERSGYTF.

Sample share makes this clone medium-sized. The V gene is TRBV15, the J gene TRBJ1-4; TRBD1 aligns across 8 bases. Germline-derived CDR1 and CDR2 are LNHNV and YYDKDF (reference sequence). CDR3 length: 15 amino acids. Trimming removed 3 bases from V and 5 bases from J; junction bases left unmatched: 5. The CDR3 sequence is CATSREGQVNEKLFF. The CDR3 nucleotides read TGTGCCACCAGCAGGGAGGGACAGGTGAATGAAAAACTGTTTTTT.

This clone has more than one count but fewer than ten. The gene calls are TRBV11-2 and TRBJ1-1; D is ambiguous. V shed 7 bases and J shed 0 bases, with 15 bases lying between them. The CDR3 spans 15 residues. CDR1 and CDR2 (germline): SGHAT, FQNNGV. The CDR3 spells CASTFTRLMNTEAFF. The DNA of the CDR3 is TGTGCCAGCACCTTTACACGGCTGATGAACACTGAAGCTTTCTTT.

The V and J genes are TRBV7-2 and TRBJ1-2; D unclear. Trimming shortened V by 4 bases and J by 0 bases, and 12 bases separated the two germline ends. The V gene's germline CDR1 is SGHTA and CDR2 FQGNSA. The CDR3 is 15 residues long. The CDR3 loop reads CASSSRLVSNYGYTF. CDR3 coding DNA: TGTGCCAGCAGCTCGCGTTTGGTATCTAACTATGGCTACACCTTC.

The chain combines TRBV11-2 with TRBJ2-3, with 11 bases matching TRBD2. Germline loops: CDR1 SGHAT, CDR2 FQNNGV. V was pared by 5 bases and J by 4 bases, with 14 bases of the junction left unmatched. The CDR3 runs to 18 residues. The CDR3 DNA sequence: TGTGCCAGCAGCGGGGGGGCTAGCGGGAGGTCCTCGGCAGATACGCAGTATTTT. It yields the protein CASSGGASGRSSADTQYF.

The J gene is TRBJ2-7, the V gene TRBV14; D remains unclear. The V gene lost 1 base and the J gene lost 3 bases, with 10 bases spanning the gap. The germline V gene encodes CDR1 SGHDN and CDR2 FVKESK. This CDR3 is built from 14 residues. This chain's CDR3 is CASSQGPSLYEQYF. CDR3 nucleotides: TGTGCCAGCAGCCAAGGACCCAGCCTCTACGAGCAGTACTTC.

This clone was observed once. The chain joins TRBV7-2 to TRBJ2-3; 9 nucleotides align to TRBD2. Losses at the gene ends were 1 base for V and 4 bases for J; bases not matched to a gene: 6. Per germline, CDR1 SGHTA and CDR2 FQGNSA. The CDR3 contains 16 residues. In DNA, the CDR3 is TGTGCCAGCAGCTTAGGTGTTAGCGGGAGTTCAGATACGCAGTATTTT. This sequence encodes CASSLGVSGSSDTQYF.

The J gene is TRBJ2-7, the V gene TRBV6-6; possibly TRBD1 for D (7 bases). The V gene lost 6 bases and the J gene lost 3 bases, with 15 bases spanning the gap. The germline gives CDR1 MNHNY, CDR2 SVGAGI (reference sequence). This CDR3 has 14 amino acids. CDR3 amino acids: CASSRGTDGYEQYF. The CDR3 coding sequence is TGTGCCAGCAGCCGCGGGACAGATGGCTACGAGCAGTACTTC.

CDR3 region: CASSLALHNEQFF. CDR3 bases: TGTGCCAGCAGCTTAGCACTACACAATGAGCAGTTCTTC. The chain couples TRBV7-3 to TRBJ2-1, with D uncertain. Germline CDR1 SGHTA, CDR2 FQGTGA. The CDR3 spans 13 residues. Trimming took 2 bases from V and 5 from J, leaving 7 bases between them.

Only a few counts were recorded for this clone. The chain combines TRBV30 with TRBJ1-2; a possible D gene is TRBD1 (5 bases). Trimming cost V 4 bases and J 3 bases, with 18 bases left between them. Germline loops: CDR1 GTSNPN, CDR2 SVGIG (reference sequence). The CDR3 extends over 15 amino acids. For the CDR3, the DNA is TGTGCCTGGATTCCCGATCGGGGCAGCGACTATGGCTACACCTTC. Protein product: CAWIPDRGSDYGYTF.

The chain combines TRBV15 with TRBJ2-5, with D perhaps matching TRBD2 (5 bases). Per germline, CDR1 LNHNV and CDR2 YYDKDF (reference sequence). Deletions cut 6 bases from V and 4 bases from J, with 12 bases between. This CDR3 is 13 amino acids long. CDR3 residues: CATSRGVGETQYF. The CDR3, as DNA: TGTGCCACCAGTCGGGGTGTGGGAGAGACCCAGTACTTC.

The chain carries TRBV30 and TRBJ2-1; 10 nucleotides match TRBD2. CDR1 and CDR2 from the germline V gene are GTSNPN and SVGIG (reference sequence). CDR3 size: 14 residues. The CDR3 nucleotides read TGTGCGTTCCGGACTAGCGGTTCCTACAATGAGCAGTTCTTC. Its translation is CAFRTSGSYNEQFF.

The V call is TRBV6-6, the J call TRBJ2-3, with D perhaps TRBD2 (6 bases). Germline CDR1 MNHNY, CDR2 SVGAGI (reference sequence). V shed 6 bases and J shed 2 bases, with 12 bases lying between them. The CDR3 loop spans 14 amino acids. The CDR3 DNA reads TGTGCCAGCAGGCCCGGGACTGACACAGATACGCAGTATTTT. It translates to CASRPGTDTDTQYF.

CDR3 protein: CASSVEVGGTEAFF. In DNA, the CDR3 is TGTGCCAGCAGCGTAGAGGTTGGGGGCACTGAAGCTTTCTTT. The rearrangement joins TRBV9 to TRBJ1-1; a weak D match, TRBD1 (5 bases). V gave up 0 bases and J gave up 4 bases, with 10 bases separating them. The CDR3 sequence is 14 residues long. The germline gives CDR1 SGDLS, CDR2 YYNGEE.

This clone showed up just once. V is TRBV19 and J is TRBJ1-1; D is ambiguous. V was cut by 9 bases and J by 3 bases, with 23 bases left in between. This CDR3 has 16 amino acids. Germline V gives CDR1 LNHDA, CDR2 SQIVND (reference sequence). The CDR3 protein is CASTEGRPGWDTEAFF. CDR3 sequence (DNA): TGTGCCAGCACGGAGGGTCGGCCCGGGTGGGACACTGAAGCTTTCTTT.

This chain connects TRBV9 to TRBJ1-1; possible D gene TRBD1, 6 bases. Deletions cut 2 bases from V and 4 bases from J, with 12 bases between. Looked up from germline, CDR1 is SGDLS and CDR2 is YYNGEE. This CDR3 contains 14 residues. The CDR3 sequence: CASSVGIGGTEAFF. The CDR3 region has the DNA TGTGCCAGCAGCGTGGGAATAGGGGGCACTGAAGCTTTCTTT. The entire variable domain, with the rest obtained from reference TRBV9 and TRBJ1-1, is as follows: DSGVTQTPKHLITATGQRVTLRCSPRSGDLSVYWYQQSLDQGLQFLIQYYNGEERAKGNILERFSAQQFPDLHSELNLSSLELGDSALYFCASSVGIGGTEAFFGQGTRLTVV.

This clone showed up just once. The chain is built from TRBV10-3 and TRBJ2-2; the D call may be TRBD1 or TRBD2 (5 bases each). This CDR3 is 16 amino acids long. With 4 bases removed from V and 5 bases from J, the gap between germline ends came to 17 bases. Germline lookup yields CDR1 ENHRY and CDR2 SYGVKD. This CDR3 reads CAISGYGTAATGELFF. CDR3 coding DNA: TGTGCCATCAGTGGCTACGGGACCGCTGCAACCGGGGAGCTGTTTTTT.

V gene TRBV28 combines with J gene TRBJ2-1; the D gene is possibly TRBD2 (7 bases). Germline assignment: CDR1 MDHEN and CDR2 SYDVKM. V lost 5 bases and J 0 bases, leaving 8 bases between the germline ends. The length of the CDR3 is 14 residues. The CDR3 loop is CASSRGGSYNEQFF. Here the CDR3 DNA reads TGTGCCAGCAGTAGGGGGGGCTCCTACAATGAGCAGTTCTTC.

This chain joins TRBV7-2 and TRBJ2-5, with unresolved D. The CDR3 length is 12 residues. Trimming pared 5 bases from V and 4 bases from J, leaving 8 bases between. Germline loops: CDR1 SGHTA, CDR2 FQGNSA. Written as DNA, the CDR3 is TGTGCCAGCAGCGCCTCCAGAGAGACCCAGTACTTC. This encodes CASSASRETQYF.

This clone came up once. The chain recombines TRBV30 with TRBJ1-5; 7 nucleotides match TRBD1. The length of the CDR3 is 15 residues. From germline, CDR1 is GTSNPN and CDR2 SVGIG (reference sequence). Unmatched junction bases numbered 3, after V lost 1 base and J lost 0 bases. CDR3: CAWSAGGYSNQPQHF. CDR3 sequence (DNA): TGTGCCTGGAGTGCAGGGGGTTATAGCAATCAGCCCCAGCATTTT.

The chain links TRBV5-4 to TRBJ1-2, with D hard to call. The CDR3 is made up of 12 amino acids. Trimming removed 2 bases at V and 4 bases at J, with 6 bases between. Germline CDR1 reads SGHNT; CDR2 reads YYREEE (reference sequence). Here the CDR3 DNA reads TGTGCCAGCAGCTTTAACACCTATGGCTACACCTTC. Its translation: CASSFNTYGYTF.

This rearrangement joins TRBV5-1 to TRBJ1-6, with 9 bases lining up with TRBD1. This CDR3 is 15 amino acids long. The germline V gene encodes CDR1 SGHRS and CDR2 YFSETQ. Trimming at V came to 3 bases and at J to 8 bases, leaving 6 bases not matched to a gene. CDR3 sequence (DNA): TGCGCCAGCAGCTCCAAGGGACAGGGTGATTCACCCCTCCACTTT. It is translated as CASSSKGQGDSPLHF. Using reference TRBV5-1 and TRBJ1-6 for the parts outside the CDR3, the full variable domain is KAGVTQTPRYLIKTRGQQVTLSCSPISGHRSVSWYQQTPGQGLQFLFEYFSETQRNKGNFPGRFSGRQFSNSRSEMNVSTLELGDSALYLCASSSKGQGDSPLHFGNGTRLTVT.

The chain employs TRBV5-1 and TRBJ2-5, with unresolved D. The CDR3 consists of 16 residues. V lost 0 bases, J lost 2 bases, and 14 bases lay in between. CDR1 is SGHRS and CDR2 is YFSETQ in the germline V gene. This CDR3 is CASSLARFTSQETQYF. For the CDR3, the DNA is TGCGCCAGCAGCTTGGCCCGATTTACCAGTCAAGAGACCCAGTACTTC.